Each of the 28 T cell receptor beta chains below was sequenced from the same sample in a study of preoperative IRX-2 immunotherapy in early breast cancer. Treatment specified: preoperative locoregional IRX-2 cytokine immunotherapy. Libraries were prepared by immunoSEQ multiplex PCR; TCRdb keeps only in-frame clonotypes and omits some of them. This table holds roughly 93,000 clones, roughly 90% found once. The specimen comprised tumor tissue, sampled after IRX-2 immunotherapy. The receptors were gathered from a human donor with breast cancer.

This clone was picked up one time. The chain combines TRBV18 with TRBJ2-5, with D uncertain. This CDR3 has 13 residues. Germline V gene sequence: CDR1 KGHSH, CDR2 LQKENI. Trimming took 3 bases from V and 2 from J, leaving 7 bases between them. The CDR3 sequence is CASSPGSQETQYF. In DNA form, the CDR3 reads TGTGCCAGCTCACCGGGCAGTCAAGAGACCCAGTACTTC.

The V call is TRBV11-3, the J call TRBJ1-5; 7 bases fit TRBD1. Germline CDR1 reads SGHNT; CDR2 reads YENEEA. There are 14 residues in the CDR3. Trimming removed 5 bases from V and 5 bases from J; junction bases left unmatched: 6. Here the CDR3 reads CASSPGDSYQPQHF. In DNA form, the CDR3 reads TGTGCCAGCAGCCCAGGGGACAGCTATCAGCCCCAGCATTTT.

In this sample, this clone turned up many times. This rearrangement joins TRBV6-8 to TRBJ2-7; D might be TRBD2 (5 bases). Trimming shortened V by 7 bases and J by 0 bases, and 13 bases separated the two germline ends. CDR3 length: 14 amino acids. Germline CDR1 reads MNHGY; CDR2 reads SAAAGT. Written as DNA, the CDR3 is TGTGCCAGCACCCAGCGGTTCTCCTCCTACGAGCAGTACTTC. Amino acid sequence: CASTQRFSSYEQYF.

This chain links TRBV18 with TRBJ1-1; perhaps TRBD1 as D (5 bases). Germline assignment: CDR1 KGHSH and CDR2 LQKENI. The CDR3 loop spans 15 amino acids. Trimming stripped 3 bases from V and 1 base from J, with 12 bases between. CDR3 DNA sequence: TGTGCCAGCTCACCGGGGACGGGCTCGAACACTGAAGCTTTCTTT. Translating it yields CASSPGTGSNTEAFF.

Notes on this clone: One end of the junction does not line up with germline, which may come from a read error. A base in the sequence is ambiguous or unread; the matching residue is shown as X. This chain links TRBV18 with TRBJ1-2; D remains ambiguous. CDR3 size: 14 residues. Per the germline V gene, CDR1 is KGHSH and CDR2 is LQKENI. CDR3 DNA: TGTGCCAGCTYACCACCGCAGTTGAGCTATGGCTACACCTTC. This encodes CASXPPQLSYGYTF.

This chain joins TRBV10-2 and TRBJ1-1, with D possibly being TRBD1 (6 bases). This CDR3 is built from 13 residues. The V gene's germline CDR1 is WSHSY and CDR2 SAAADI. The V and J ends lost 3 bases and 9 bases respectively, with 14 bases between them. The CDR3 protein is CASSETYGGQAFF. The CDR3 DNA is TGCGCCAGCAGTGAAACTTACGGGGGCCAAGCTTTCTTT.

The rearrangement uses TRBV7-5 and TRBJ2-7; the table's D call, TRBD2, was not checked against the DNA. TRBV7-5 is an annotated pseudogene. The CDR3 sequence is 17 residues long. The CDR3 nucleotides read TGTGCCAGCAGCTTAGGAACTAGCGGGAGCATGAGGTACGAGCAGTACTTC. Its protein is CASSLGTSGSMRYEQYF.

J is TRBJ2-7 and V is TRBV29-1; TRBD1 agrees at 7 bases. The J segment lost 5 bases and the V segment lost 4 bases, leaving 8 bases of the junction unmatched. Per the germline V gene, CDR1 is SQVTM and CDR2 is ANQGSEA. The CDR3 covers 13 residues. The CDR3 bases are TGCAGCGTTGTAGGGGACAGTGGGAACGAGCAGTACTTC. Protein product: CSVVGDSGNEQYF.

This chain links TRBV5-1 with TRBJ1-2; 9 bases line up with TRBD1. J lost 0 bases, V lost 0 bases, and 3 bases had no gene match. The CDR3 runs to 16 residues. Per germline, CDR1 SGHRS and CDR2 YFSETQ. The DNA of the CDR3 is TGCGCCAGCAGCTTGGAGGGGACAGGGACTAACTATGGCTACACCTTC. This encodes CASSLEGTGTNYGYTF. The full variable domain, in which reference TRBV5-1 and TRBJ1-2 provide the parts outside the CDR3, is KAGVTQTPRYLIKTRGQQVTLSCSPISGHRSVSWYQQTPGQGLQFLFEYFSETQRNKGNFPGRFSGRQFSNSRSEMNVSTLELGDSALYLCASSLEGTGTNYGYTFGSGTRLTVV.

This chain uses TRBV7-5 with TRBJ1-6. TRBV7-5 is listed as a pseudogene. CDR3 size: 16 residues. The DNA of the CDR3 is TGTGCCAGCAGCTTAGATAATCGGGGCTATGATTCACCCCTCCACTTT. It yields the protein CASSLDNRGYDSPLHF.

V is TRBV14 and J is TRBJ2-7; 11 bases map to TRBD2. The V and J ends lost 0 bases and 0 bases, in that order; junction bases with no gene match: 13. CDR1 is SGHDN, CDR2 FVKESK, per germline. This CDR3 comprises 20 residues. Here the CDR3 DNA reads TGTGCCAGCAGCCAAGATCGGAAACTAGCGGGGGCTCGAAGCTCCTACGAGCAGTACTTC. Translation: CASSQDRKLAGARSSYEQYF.

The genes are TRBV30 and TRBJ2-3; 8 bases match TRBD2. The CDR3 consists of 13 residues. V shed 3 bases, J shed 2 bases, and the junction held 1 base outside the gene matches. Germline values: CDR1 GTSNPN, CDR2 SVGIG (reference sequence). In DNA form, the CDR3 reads TGTGCCTGGAGCGGGGGGGTCACAGATACGCAGTATTTT. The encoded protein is CAWSGGVTDTQYF.

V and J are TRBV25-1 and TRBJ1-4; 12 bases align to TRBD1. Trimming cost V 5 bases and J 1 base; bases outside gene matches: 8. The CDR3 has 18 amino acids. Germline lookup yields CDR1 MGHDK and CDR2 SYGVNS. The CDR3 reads CASSPLGQGAQTNEKLFF. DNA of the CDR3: TGTGCCAGCAGTCCCCTGGGACAGGGGGCGCAAACTAATGAAAAACTGTTTTTT.

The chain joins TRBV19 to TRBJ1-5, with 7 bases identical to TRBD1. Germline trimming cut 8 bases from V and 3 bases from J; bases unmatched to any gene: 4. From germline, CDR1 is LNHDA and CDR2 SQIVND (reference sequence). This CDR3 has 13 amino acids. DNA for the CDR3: TGTGCCAGTCAAGACAGGGACAATCAGCCCCAGCATTTT. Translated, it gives CASQDRDNQPQHF.

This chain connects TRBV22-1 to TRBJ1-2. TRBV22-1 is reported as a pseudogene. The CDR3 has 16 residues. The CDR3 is CASSLSRGSLNYGYTF. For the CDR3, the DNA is TGTGCCAGCAGTTTATCCCGGGGATCCCTTAACTATGGCTACACCTTC.

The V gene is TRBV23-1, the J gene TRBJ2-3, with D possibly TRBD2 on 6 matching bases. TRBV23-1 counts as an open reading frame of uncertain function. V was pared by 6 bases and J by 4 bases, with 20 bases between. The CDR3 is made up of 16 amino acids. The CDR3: CASSLVAWGEPDTQYF. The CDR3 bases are TGCGCCAGCAGCTTAGTGGCATGGGGGGAACCAGATACGCAGTATTTT.

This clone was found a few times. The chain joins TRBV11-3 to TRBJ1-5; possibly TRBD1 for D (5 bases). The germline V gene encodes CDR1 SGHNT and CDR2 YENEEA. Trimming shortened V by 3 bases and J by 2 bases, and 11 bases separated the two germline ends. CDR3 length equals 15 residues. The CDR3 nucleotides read TGTGCCAGCAGCTTGGGAGGGGCTGGCAATCAGCCCCAGCATTTT. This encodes CASSLGGAGNQPQHF.

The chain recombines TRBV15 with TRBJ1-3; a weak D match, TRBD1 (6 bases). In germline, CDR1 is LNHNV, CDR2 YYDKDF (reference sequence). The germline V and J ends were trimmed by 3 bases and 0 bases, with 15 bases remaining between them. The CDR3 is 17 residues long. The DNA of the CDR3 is TGTGCCACCAGCAGTACCGGGACACCCTTCTCTGGAAACACCATATATTTT. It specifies CATSSTGTPFSGNTIYF.

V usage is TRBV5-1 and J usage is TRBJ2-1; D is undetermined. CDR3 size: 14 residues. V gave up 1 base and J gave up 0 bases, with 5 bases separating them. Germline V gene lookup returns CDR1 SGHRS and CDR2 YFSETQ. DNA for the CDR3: TGCGCCAGCAGCTTGACTATCTCCTACAATGAGCAGTTCTTC. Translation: CASSLTISYNEQFF.

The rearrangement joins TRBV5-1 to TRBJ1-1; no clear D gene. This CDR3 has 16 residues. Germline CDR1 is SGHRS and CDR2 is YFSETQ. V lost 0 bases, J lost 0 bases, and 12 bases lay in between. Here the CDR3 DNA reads TGCGCCAGCAGCTTGGTGGAGGGCACAATGAACACTGAAGCTTTCTTT. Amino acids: CASSLVEGTMNTEAFF.

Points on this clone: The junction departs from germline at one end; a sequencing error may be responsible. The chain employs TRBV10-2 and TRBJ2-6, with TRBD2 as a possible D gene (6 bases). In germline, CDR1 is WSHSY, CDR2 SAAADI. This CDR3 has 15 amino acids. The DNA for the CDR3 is TGCGCCAGCAGTGAGTCCATCCGCGGGGCCAACGTCCTAACTTTC. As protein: CASSESIRGANVLTF.

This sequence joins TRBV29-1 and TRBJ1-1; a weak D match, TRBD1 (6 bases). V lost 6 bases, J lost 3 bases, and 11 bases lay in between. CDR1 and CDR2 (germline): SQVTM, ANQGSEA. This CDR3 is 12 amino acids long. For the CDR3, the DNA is TGCAGCGTCGTAACAGGGTACACTGAAGCTTTCTTT. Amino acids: CSVVTGYTEAFF.

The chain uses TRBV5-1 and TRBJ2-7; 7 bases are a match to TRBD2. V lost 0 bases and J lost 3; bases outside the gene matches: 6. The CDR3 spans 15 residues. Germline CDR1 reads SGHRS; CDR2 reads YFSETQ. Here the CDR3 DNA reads TGCGCCAGCAGCTTGGCCGCGGGGGAGGTCTACGAGCAGTACTTC. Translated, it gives CASSLAAGEVYEQYF.

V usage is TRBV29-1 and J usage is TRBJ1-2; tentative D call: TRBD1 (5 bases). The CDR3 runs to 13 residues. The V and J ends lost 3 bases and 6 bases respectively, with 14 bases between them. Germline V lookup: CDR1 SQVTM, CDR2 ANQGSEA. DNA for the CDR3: TGCAGCGTTGAGCCCCAGGGTCCGGATGGCTACACCTTC. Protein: CSVEPQGPDGYTF.

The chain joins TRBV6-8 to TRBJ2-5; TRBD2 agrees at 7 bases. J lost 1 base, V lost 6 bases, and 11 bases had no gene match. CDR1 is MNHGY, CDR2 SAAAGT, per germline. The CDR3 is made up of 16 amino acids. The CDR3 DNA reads TGTGCCAGCAGCGTGGGAGCGGGAATTGGCCAAGAGACCCAGTACTTC. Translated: CASSVGAGIGQETQYF.

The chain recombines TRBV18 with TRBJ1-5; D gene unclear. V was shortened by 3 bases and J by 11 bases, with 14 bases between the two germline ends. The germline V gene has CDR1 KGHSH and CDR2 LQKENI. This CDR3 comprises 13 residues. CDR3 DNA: TGTGCCAGCTCACCCCTGGGCTTTACGTCCCAGCATTTT. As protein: CASSPLGFTSQHF.

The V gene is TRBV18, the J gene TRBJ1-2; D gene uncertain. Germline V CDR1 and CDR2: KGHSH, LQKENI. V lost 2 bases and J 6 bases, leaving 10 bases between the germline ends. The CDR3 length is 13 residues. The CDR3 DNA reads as TGTGCCAGCTCACCAGAGACAAGGGATGGCTACACCTTC. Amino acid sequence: CASSPETRDGYTF.

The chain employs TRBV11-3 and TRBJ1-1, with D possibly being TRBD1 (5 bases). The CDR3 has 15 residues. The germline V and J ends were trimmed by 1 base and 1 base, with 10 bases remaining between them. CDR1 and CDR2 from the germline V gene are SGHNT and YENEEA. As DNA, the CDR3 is TGTGCCAGCAGCTTAGGGGGGAAGTCGAACACTGAAGCTTTCTTT. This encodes CASSLGGKSNTEAFF.